This is a list of T cell receptor beta chains from one sample in a study of T cells in localized non-small cell lung cancer. TCRdb's table, derived via immunoSEQ multiplex PCR, lists solely in-frame clones and lacks some. The top ten hold roughly 5% of the sample, which has about 1,600 clones, under 25% seen once. The sample here was lung tumor tissue, taken before any cancer treatment. The receptor set was obtained from a male donor aged 60 or over with stage II lung adenocarcinoma. Both conserved end residues are part of each CDR3. Clone size, where shown, is once, few, many, or a class for clones that have expanded.

clone_size | v_call | cdr3_aa
. | TRBV19 | CASSIGRQGLQETQYF
medium-sized | TRBV11-3 | CASSPGLRGQETQYF
few | TRBV19 | CASSMDGHWVGYTF
. | TRBV6-8 | CASSYLGPYEGNTIYF
few | TRBV28 | CASSPIGRRDQPQHF
medium-sized | TRBV11-3 | CASSLGASGGQYEQYF
. | TRBV6-8 | CASSYLGTGAQHF
medium-sized | TRBV11-3 | CASNLDSSYNSPLHF
few | TRBV11-3 | CASSPWSDRVEDTQYF
. | TRBV18 | CATGPLSDEQYF
few | TRBV6-8 | CAIRSASGSNQPQHF
few | TRBV6-8 | CASSFWTGQHEQYF
few | TRBV6-8 | CASSAGRRQPQHF
few | TRBV30 | CAWSVGRSTDTQYF
. | TRBV6-8 | CASSYGTSGNEQFF
. | TRBV19 | CASSIGQGAYGYTF